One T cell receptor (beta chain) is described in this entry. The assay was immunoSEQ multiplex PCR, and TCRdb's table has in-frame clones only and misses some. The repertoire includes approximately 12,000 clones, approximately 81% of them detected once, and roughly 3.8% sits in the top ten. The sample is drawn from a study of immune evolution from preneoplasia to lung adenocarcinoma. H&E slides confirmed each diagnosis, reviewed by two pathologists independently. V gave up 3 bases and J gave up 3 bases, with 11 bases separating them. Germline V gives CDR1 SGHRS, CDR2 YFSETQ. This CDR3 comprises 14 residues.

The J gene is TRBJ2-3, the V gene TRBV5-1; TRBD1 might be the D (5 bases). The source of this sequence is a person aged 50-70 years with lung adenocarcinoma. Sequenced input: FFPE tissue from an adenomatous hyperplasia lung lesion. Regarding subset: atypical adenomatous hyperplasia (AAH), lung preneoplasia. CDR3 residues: CASSSLRETDTQYF. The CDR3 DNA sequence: TGCGCCAGCAGCTCACTCAGGGAAACAGATACGCAGTATTTT.